The rows below give T cell receptor beta chains drawn from one sample of a study of blood T cell repertoires in COVID-19. TCRdb keeps only in-frame clones here, not all; method: immunoSEQ multiplex PCR. The sample shows 150,000 to 200,000 clones, approximately 91% of them seen only once. Material for sequencing was peripheral blood. The receptors shown here come from a man between 65 and 79 years old with active or convalescent COVID-19. The CDR3 runs from the conserved cysteine through the conserved F or W. The order of the fields is CDR3 protein, CDR3 DNA, J gene, clone size, D gene, V gene. The D gene is left open where the match is weak. Only part of the rows carry a size: once, few, many, or a class if the clone is expanded.

CASSRGQGTDTQYF TGTGCCAGCAGCAGAGGACAGGGCACAGATACGCAGTATTTT TRBJ2-3 . TRBD1 TRBV5-4
CASSNGQGGGELFF TGTGCCAGCAGCAACGGACAGGGAGGCGGGGAGCTGTTTTTT TRBJ2-2 . TRBD1 TRBV7-9
CASSGGQGQGNQPQHF TGTGCCAGCAGTGGGGGACAGGGTCAAGGCAATCAGCCCCAGCATTTT TRBJ1-5 . TRBD1 TRBV28
CASSYSQGAYEQYF TGTGCCAGCAGTTATTCGCAGGGGGCCTACGAGCAGTACTTC TRBJ2-7 . TRBD1 TRBV6-2/TRBV6-3
CASSYSLGQGVSIGTYEQYF TGTGCCAGCAGTTACTCGTTGGGACAGGGGGTCTCTATTGGAACCTACGAGCAGTACTTC TRBJ2-7 . TRBD1 TRBV6-2/TRBV6-3
CASSQDSGGGSYEQYF TGTGCCAGCAGCCAAGATTCGGGCGGGGGCTCCTACGAGCAGTACTTC TRBJ2-7 once TRBD2 TRBV3-1/TRBV3-2
CASSPPGRVVDTQYF TGTGCCAGCTCACCACCAGGTCGGGTGGTTGATACGCAGTATTTT TRBJ2-3 . . TRBV18
CASSGKSGTYNEQFF TGTGCCAGCAGTGGTAAGAGCGGGACCTACAATGAGCAGTTCTTC TRBJ2-1 . TRBD2 TRBV28
CASSQEGTSGSINEQYF TGTGCCAGCAGCCAAGAAGGGACTAGCGGGAGCATCAACGAGCAGTACTTC TRBJ2-7 . TRBD2 TRBV3-1/TRBV3-2
CASRPGTGSAPLHF TGCGCCAGCAGGCCCGGGACAGGGTCTGCACCCCTCCACTTT TRBJ1-6 few TRBD1 TRBV10-1
CASSLGDRGNTEAFF TGTGCCAGCAGTTTAGGGGACAGGGGGAACACTGAAGCTTTCTTT TRBJ1-1 few TRBD1 TRBV28
CASSQDLTGPLGYTF TGCGCCAGCAGCCAAGACTTGACAGGGCCGTTAGGCTACACCTTC TRBJ1-2 . TRBD1 TRBV4-1
CASTETATYNSPLHF TGTGCCAGTACAGAGACAGCCACTTATAATTCACCCCTCCACTTT TRBJ1-6 . . TRBV19
CSVVGLRGEQYF TGCAGCGTTGTAGGACTGCGGGGGGAGCAGTACTTC TRBJ2-7 . TRBD2 TRBV29-1
CASVGSTDFGYTF TGTGCCAGCGTTGGGTCAACAGATTTTGGCTACACCTTC TRBJ1-2 . . TRBV6-5
CASSPPGNRNQPQHF TGTGCCAGCTCACCCCCCGGGAATCGTAATCAGCCCCAGCATTTT TRBJ1-5 . . TRBV18
CATSDSKGQGLRGEQFF TGTGCCACCAGTGATAGCAAGGGACAGGGGCTGAGGGGAGAGCAGTTCTTC TRBJ2-1 . TRBD1 TRBV24-1
CASSLGGRDNEQFF TGCGCCAGCAGCTTGGGGGGCCGGGACAATGAGCAGTTCTTC TRBJ2-1 . . TRBV5-1
CASSTRPGQGGETQYF TGTGCCAGCAGCACCCGCCCGGGACAGGGCGGGGAGACCCAGTACTTC TRBJ2-5 once TRBD1 TRBV11-2
CASRKAGSRGETQYF TGTGCCAGCAGGAAGGCGGGGTCCCGTGGAGAGACCCAGTACTTC TRBJ2-5 . . TRBV2
CASSLGGLAAIEQYF TGTGCCAGCAGCTTGGGTGGACTAGCTGCGATCGAGCAGTACTTC TRBJ2-7 . TRBD2 TRBV5-6
CAWSVGGSNYGYTF TGTGCCTGGAGTGTGGGGGGTTCTAACTATGGCTACACCTTC TRBJ1-2 . . TRBV30
CASSDSGGDGYTF TGTGCCAGCAGTGACAGCGGTGGGGATGGCTACACCTTC TRBJ1-2 . . TRBV6-1
CASRRPSGLDLDEQFF TGTGCCAGCAGACGACCCTCGGGACTAGACCTCGATGAGCAGTTCTTC TRBJ2-1 . TRBD2 TRBV28
CASSIGLDSEQFF TGTGCCAGTAGTATCGGACTAGATAGTGAGCAGTTCTTC TRBJ2-1 . TRBD2 TRBV19
CASSQPGSTYEQYF TGCGCCAGCAGCCAGCCGGGATCTACCTACGAGCAGTACTTC TRBJ2-7 . . TRBV4-1
CASSPTGNEQYF TGTGCCAGCTCTCCGACGGGTAACGAGCAGTACTTC TRBJ2-7 few . TRBV18
CAWSVWGFGEKLFF TGTGCCTGGAGTGTATGGGGCTTTGGAGAAAAACTGTTTTTT TRBJ1-4 . . TRBV30
CAWNGDSNQPQHF TGTGCCTGGAATGGAGATAGCAATCAGCCCCAGCATTTT TRBJ1-5 . . TRBV30
CASSIASGVETQYF TGTGCCAGTAGTATAGCTAGCGGGGTGGAGACCCAGTACTTC TRBJ2-5 . TRBD2 TRBV19
CASSPRGGNIQYF TGCGCCAGCAGCCCCCGGGGAGGAAACATTCAGTACTTC TRBJ2-4 . . TRBV4-3
CAWKKGTGFNTGELFF TGTGCCTGGAAGAAGGGGACAGGGTTTAACACCGGGGAGCTGTTTTTT TRBJ2-2 . TRBD1 TRBV30
CAISVGGATLYEQFF TGTGCCATCAGTGTTGGGGGGGCCACTTTGTATGAGCAGTTCTTC TRBJ2-1 . . TRBV10-3
CASGLAGVGETQYF TGTGCGTCCGGCTTAGCGGGAGTGGGTGAGACCCAGTACTTC TRBJ2-5 . TRBD2 TRBV6-5
CASSPGEGTKNIQYF TGTGCCAGCAGCCCCGGGGAGGGCACCAAAAACATTCAGTACTTC TRBJ2-4 . TRBD2 TRBV7-9
CATSRDRGYEQYF TGTGCCACCAGCAGAGATCGGGGTTACGAGCAGTACTTC TRBJ2-7 . . TRBV15
CASRGELGGELFF TGCGCCAGCCGGGGGGAACTTGGCGGGGAGCTGTTTTTT TRBJ2-2 once TRBD2 TRBV5-1
CASSLGQLTYEQYF TGTGCCAGCAGCCTGGGACAGCTAACCTACGAGCAGTACTTC TRBJ2-7 . TRBD1 TRBV2
CASSLHSGAGELFF TGTGCCAGCAGCTTACACTCAGGGGCCGGGGAGCTGTTTTTT TRBJ2-2 . . TRBV7-2
CASSRKAGAYEQYF TGCGCCAGCAGCCGTAAGGCAGGGGCCTACGAGCAGTACTTC TRBJ2-7 few . TRBV5-1
CASRGGQADTQYF TGCGCCAGCAGAGGGGGCCAGGCAGATACGCAGTATTTT TRBJ2-3 . TRBD1 TRBV5-1
CAWSAVGETQYF TGTGCCTGGAGTGCGGTCGGGGAGACCCAGTACTTC TRBJ2-5 . . TRBV30
CASSYSGLGYGYTF TGTGCCAGCAGTTACTCGGGCTTGGGCTATGGCTACACCTTC TRBJ1-2 . . TRBV6-5
CASIPLLGRQGETVHEQYF TGTGCCAGCATCCCCCTATTAGGCCGACAGGGTGAGACGGTGCACGAGCAGTACTTC TRBJ2-7 . TRBD1 TRBV28
CASSQEVGGPDTQYF TGCGCCAGCAGCCAAGAGGTGGGAGGGCCAGATACGCAGTATTTT TRBJ2-3 few TRBD2 TRBV4-3
CASSQTGTGGEKLFF TGTGCCAGCAGCCAGACCGGGACAGGGGGTGAAAAACTGTTTTTT TRBJ1-4 . TRBD1 TRBV3-1/TRBV3-2
CASSRNIGLAGAGELFF TGTGCCAGCAGCCGTAACATCGGACTAGCGGGAGCCGGGGAGCTGTTTTTT TRBJ2-2 . TRBD2 TRBV11-2
CASSDGTVFNYGYTF TGTGCCAGCAGCGACGGGACAGTCTTTAACTATGGCTACACCTTC TRBJ1-2 many TRBD1 TRBV5-4
CASSPGGGVQETQYF TGTGCCAGCAGCCCTGGCGGGGGGGTACAAGAGACCCAGTACTTC TRBJ2-5 . TRBD2 TRBV11-3
CASSLALEAYNEQFF TGCGCCAGCAGCTTGGCACTAGAGGCCTACAATGAGCAGTTCTTC TRBJ2-1 . . TRBV5-1
CASSKGRGSIDGNQPQHF TGTGCCAGCAGCAAAGGGAGGGGCTCGATTGATGGCAATCAGCCCCAGCATTTT TRBJ1-5 . . TRBV21-1